The 23 T cell receptor beta chains below come from one sample, sequenced in a study of T cell changes during pregnancy in multiple sclerosis (dated by TCRdb to the late 2010s). Libraries were made using the immunoSEQ multiplex PCR assay. Here the immuneACCESS table is served through TCRdb, limited to in-frame sequences with V and J called. Missing clones are a known gap in these copies; in checked studies unresolved V genes cover under half, and the rest lacks a known reason. The sample table lists about 83,000 clones, 90% to 95% of them with a count of one. The top ten clones comprise 1.1% of the sample. The sequences come from peripheral blood, collected in the second trimester of pregnancy. The receptors stem from a female donor with multiple sclerosis, enrolled in a pregnancy study.

The chain has TRBV2 and TRBJ1-2, with D perhaps matching TRBD1 (6 bases). The V end was cut by 8 bases, the J end by 6 bases, with 13 bases between. CDR1 and CDR2 from the germline V gene are SNHLY and FYNNEI. The CDR3 has 12 amino acids. The CDR3 DNA follows: TGTGCCAGCCCAGGGGCGGCGGATGGCTACACCTTC. This translates into CASPGAADGYTF.

The gene calls are TRBV5-1 and TRBJ2-7, with 7 bases lining up with TRBD1. V lost 5 bases to trimming and J lost 3 bases; unmatched junction nucleotides: 8. CDR1 is SGHRS, CDR2 YFSETQ, per germline. CDR3 size: 14 residues. The chain's CDR3 is CASSIAGGNYEQYF. The CDR3 DNA sequence: TGCGCCAGCAGTATAGCAGGGGGAAACTACGAGCAGTACTTC.

The chain uses TRBV2 and TRBJ1-2; the D is unclear. The CDR3 length is 12 residues. Germline-derived CDR1 and CDR2 are SNHLY and FYNNEI. With 4 bases removed from V and 8 bases from J, the gap between germline ends came to 11 bases. The CDR3 spells CASSGLLGGYTF. The DNA of the CDR3 is TGTGCCAGCAGTGGGCTGCTCGGGGGCTACACCTTC.

The J gene is TRBJ2-3, the V gene TRBV6-4, with 11 positions matching TRBD2. This CDR3 comprises 15 residues. Germline CDR1 MRHNA, CDR2 SNTAGT. V gave up 3 bases and J gave up 2 bases; unmatched junction bases: 1. CDR3 DNA sequence: TGTGCCAGCAGTGAACTAGCGGGAGCCACAGATACGCAGTATTTT. Protein product: CASSELAGATDTQYF.

The genes are TRBV9 and TRBJ2-3; the D gene is possibly TRBD2 (6 bases). Germline CDR1 reads SGDLS; CDR2 reads YYNGEE. V lost 0 bases, J lost 2 bases, and 16 bases lay in between. The CDR3 has 17 residues. The CDR3 DNA reads as TGTGCCAGCAGCGTAGAAGGGCTAGCGCGATACACAGATACGCAGTATTTT. It encodes CASSVEGLARYTDTQYF.

This chain connects TRBV25-1 to TRBJ1-5, with D unclear. Germline CDR1 and CDR2: MGHDK and SYGVNS. The CDR3 consists of 14 residues. Trimming pared 5 bases from V and 3 bases from J, leaving 11 bases between. For the CDR3, the DNA is TGTGCCAGCAGTTTTGGGAGAAACAATCAGCCCCAGCATTTT. As protein: CASSFGRNNQPQHF.

This clone was counted once. The chain recombines TRBV5-1 with TRBJ2-1, with 7 bases lining up with TRBD2. This CDR3 has 13 residues. Per germline, CDR1 SGHRS and CDR2 YFSETQ. V dropped 0 bases and J dropped 7; count of bases not matched to a gene: 1. The CDR3 loop reads CASSLAGGNEQFF. The CDR3 region has the DNA TGCGCCAGCAGCTTGGCCGGGGGGAATGAGCAGTTCTTC.

The chain couples TRBV27 to TRBJ2-7; D call uncertain. With 3 bases removed from V and 4 bases from J, the gap between germline ends came to 13 bases. The V gene's germline CDR1 is MNHEY and CDR2 SMNVEV (reference sequence). This CDR3 is built from 14 residues. The CDR3 coding sequence is TGTGCCAGCAGTTTTTTCCCCAACTCATACGAGCAGTACTTC. As protein: CASSFFPNSYEQYF.

The J gene is TRBJ2-3, the V gene TRBV5-4, with 15 bases fitting TRBD2. The CDR3 spans 18 residues. In germline, CDR1 is SGHNT, CDR2 YYREEE (reference sequence). J gave up 4 bases and V 0 bases, and 6 bases lay outside the gene matches. The CDR3 region is CASSLAGLAGGLADTQYF. CDR3 coding DNA: TGTGCCAGCAGCTTGGCAGGACTAGCGGGAGGGTTAGCAGATACGCAGTATTTT.

V usage is TRBV5-1 and J usage is TRBJ2-7; TRBD1 might be the D (6 bases). V was cut by 7 bases and J by 3 bases, with 11 bases left in between. This CDR3 has 12 amino acids. CDR1 is SGHRS and CDR2 is YFSETQ in the germline V gene. The CDR3 region has the DNA TGCGCCAGCGCACAGGGAGACTACGAGCAGTACTTC. It yields the protein CASAQGDYEQYF.

This chain uses TRBV6-1 with TRBJ2-3; D unclear. V lost 4 bases and J 2 bases, leaving 13 bases between the germline ends. Germline values: CDR1 MNHNS, CDR2 SASEGT. The length of the CDR3 is 15 residues. The chain's CDR3 is CASSGGEEHTDTQYF. CDR3 DNA: TGTGCCAGCAGTGGCGGAGAGGAACACACAGATACGCAGTATTTT.

This chain uses TRBV5-1 with TRBJ2-7; TRBD2 agrees at 13 bases. This CDR3 region has 17 residues. CDR1 is SGHRS and CDR2 is YFSETQ in the germline V gene. V shed 4 bases and J 3 bases; nucleotides not matched to a gene: 10. The chain's CDR3 is CASSAGLAGVPFYEQYF. The CDR3 DNA reads as TGCGCCAGCAGCGCCGGACTAGCGGGAGTCCCTTTCTACGAGCAGTACTTC.

This clone was detected a few times. J is TRBJ1-2 and V is TRBV27; D is perhaps TRBD1 (5 bases). Germline values: CDR1 MNHEY, CDR2 SMNVEV (reference sequence). CDR3 size: 14 residues. V lost 5 bases, J lost 6 bases, and 16 bases lay in between. CDR3 in amino acids: CASSQTGGRDGYTF. DNA of the CDR3: TGTGCCAGCAGTCAGACCGGGGGACGGGATGGCTACACCTTC.

This sequence joins TRBV6-1 and TRBJ2-7; perhaps TRBD1 as D (5 bases). Trimming removed 2 bases at V and 2 bases at J, with 10 bases between. This CDR3 is 14 amino acids long. Germline lookup yields CDR1 MNHNS and CDR2 SASEGT. CDR3 sequence: CASSEPGFTYEQYF. The CDR3 DNA sequence: TGTGCCAGCAGTGAACCAGGGTTTACCTACGAGCAGTACTTC.

The chain carries TRBV5-1 and TRBJ1-1, with TRBD1 matching over 9 bases. Germline V gives CDR1 SGHRS, CDR2 YFSETQ. After removal of 4 bases from V and 4 bases from J, the junction contained 5 bases not matched to a gene. This CDR3 contains 14 residues. The CDR3 coding sequence is TGCGCCAGCAGCACAGACAGGGGGGGCACTGAAGCTTTCTTT. Residues: CASSTDRGGTEAFF.

The chain employs TRBV11-1 and TRBJ1-1; 8 positions agree with TRBD1. This CDR3 has 15 amino acids. The ends lost 5 bases at V and 2 bases at J; junction bases unmatched: 7. CDR1 is SGHAT, CDR2 FQDESV, per germline (reference sequence). The CDR3 sequence is CASSPSRGRNTEAFF. The CDR3 coding sequence is TGTGCCAGCAGCCCCTCCAGGGGGCGTAACACTGAAGCTTTCTTT. Variable domain in full (rest from reference TRBV11-1 and TRBJ1-1): EAEVAQSPRYKITEKSQAVAFWCDPISGHATLYWYRQILGQGPELLVQFQDESVVDDSQLPKDRFSAERLKGVDSTLKIQPAELGDSAMYLCASSPSRGRNTEAFFGQGTRLTVV.

The rearrangement links TRBV5-1 to TRBJ1-3; TRBD1 is a possible D gene (6 bases). The CDR3 totals 15 residues. The germline CDR1 and CDR2 sequences are SGHRS and YFSETQ. Trimming cost V 3 bases and J 0 bases, with 10 bases left between them. The CDR3 DNA is TGCGCCAGCAGCTCGGACAGTCCCTCTGGAAACACCATATATTTT. Translation: CASSSDSPSGNTIYF.

J is TRBJ2-7 and V is TRBV11-2; the match to TRBD1 covers 9 bases. Germline V lookup: CDR1 SGHAT, CDR2 FQNNGV. This CDR3 region has 13 residues. V shed 3 bases and J 4 bases; nucleotides not matched to a gene: 1. The CDR3 DNA reads TGTGCCAGCAGCTTCGACAGGGGGTACGAGCAGTACTTC. Translated, it gives CASSFDRGYEQYF.

The V and J genes are TRBV27 and TRBJ1-5, with D tentatively TRBD1 (5 bases). V was clipped by 6 bases and J by 3 bases, with 21 bases between them. CDR3 length: 17 amino acids. Germline V gene lookup returns CDR1 MNHEY and CDR2 SMNVEV (reference sequence). Here the CDR3 DNA reads TGTGCCAGCAGCCCCTCTGGGGCACGCGGGGTCAATCAGCCCCAGCATTTT. Its translation: CASSPSGARGVNQPQHF.

V usage is TRBV7-3 and J usage is TRBJ2-7; D may be TRBD1 (6 bases). The CDR3 runs to 15 residues. Looked up from germline, CDR1 is SGHTA and CDR2 is FQGTGA. V was pared by 2 bases and J by 0 bases, with 11 bases between. DNA for the CDR3: TGTGCCAGCAGCTTACTCCAGGGGCCCTCCTACGAGCAGTACTTC. It codes for CASSLLQGPSYEQYF.

This clone was observed once. This chain uses TRBV7-9 with TRBJ2-1, with 9 bases matching TRBD2. CDR1 and CDR2 (germline): SEHNR, FQNEAQ (reference sequence). V lost 5 bases, J lost 4 bases, and 6 bases stayed unmatched. The CDR3 runs 15 residues. CDR3 DNA: TGTGCCAGCAGCGACTCCCTAGCGGGGTACAATGAGCAGTTCTTC. Translating it yields CASSDSLAGYNEQFF.

V usage is TRBV28 and J usage is TRBJ2-1; D unresolved. The CDR3 contains 15 residues. Germline V gene sequence: CDR1 MDHEN, CDR2 SYDVKM. The germline V and J ends were trimmed by 5 bases and 0 bases, with 11 bases remaining between them. CDR3 in amino acids: CASSPFRSSYNEQFF. The CDR3 DNA follows: TGTGCCAGCAGTCCCTTTCGGAGCTCCTACAATGAGCAGTTCTTC.

This clone was seen just once. The chain recombines TRBV28 with TRBJ1-1, with a weak D call TRBD1 (6 bases). Trimming pared 6 bases from V and 0 bases from J, leaving 14 bases between. Germline V CDR1 and CDR2: MDHEN, SYDVKM. The CDR3 sequence is 15 residues long. The CDR3 nucleotides read TGTGCCAGCAGCCCTAACGGACAGATGAACACTGAAGCTTTCTTT. It codes for CASSPNGQMNTEAFF.